This T cell receptor (beta chain) was identified during a study of shared clonotypes between healthy human individuals. Some clones are missing from TCRdb's copy, which holds only in-frame ones; the method was immunoSEQ multiplex PCR. This table has more than 2 million clones, roughly 94% appearing once. After removal of 3 bases from V and 4 bases from J, the junction contained 8 bases not matched to a gene. Germline V gene lookup returns CDR1 SGHNT and CDR2 YYREEE (reference sequence). CDR3 length: 16 amino acids. The sequencing sample was made of naive CD4+ T cells sorted from blood. As to subset: CD45RA+ positively selected. V and J are TRBV5-4 and TRBJ2-5; TRBD1 aligns across 11 bases. The source is a man younger than 35 in good health. The CDR3 coding sequence is TGTGCCAGCAGCTCCCGGACAGGGGGCGCCGGAGAGACCCAGTACTTC. This sequence encodes CASSSRTGGAGETQYF.